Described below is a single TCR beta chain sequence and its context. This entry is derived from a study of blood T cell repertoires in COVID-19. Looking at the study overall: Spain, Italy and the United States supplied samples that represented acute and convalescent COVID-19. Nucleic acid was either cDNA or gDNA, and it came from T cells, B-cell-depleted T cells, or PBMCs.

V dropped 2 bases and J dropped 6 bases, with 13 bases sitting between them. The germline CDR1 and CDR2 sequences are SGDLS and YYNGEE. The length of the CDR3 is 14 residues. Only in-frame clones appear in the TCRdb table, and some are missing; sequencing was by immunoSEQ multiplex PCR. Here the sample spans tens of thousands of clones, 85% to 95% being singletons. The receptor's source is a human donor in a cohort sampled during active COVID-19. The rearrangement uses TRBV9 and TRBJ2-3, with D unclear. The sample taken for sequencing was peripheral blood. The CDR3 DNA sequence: TGTGCCAGCAGCGTCGTAACGGGTTCGGATACGCAGTATTTT. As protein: CASSVVTGSDTQYF. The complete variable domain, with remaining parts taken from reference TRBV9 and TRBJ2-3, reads DSGVTQTPKHLITATGQRVTLRCSPRSGDLSVYWYQQSLDQGLQFLIQYYNGEERAKGNILERFSAQQFPDLHSELNLSSLELGDSALYFCASSVVTGSDTQYFGPGTRLTVL.